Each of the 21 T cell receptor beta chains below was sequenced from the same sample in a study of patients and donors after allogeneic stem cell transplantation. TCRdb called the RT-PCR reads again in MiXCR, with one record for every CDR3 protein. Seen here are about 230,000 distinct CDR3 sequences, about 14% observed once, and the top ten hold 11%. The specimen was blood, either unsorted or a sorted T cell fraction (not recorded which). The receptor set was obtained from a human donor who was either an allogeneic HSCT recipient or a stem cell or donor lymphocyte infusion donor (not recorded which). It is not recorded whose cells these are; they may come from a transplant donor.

The DNA of the CDR3 is TGTGCCAGCAGTTTTCACCGGGACCCCTGGCAACGCTACGAGCAGTACTTC. Translation gives CASSFHRDPWQRYEQYF. V gene TRBV12-3 or TRBV12-4 combines with J gene TRBJ2-7; the D call may be TRBD1 or TRBD2 (5 bases each). The germline V and J ends were trimmed by 3 bases and 3 bases, with 21 bases remaining between them. The CDR3 has 17 residues.

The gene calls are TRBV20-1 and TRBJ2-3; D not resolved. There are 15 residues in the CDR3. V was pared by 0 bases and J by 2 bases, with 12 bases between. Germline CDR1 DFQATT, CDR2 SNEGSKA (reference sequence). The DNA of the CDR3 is TGCAGTGCTAGAGATCAGAGGCGGAACACAGATACGCAGTATTTT. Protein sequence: CSARDQRRNTDTQYF.

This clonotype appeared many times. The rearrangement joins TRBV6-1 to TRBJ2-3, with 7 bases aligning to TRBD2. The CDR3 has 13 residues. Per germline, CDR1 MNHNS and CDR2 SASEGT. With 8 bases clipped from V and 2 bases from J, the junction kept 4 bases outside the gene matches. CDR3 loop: CASGREYTDTQYF. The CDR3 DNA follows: TGTGCCAGCGGGAGGGAATACACAGATACGCAGTATTTT.

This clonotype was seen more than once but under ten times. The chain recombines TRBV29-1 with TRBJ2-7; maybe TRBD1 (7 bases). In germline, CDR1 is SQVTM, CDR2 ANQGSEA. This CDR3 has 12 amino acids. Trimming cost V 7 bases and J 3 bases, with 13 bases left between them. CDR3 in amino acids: CSGGRDSYEQYF. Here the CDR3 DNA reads TGCAGCGGCGGGCGGGACAGCTACGAGCAGTACTTC.

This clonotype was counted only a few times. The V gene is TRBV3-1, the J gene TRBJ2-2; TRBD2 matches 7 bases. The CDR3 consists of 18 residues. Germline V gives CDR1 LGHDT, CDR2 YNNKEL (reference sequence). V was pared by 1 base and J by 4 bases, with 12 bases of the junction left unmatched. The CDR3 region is CASSQGFLAEGSTGELFF. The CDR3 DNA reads TGTGCCAGCAGCCAAGGGTTCCTAGCGGAGGGGAGCACCGGGGAGCTGTTTTTT.

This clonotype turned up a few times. The CDR3 DNA is TGTGCCAGCAGCCCGGGGACTAGCGGAAGCACAGATACGCAGTATTTT. Translation: CASSPGTSGSTDTQYF. The chain links TRBV9 to TRBJ2-3; 11 bases match TRBD2. V shed 4 bases, J shed 0 bases, and the junction held 4 bases outside the gene matches. Germline V gene data show CDR1 as SGDLS and CDR2 as YYNGEE. This CDR3 region has 16 residues.

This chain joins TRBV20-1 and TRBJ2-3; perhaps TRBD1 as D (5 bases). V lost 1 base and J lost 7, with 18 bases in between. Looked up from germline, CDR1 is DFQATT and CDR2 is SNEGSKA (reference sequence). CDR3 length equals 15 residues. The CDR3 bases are TGCAGTGCTAGAGTTAGGGGCAATCCTATTAATACGCAGTATTTT. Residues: CSARVRGNPINTQYF.

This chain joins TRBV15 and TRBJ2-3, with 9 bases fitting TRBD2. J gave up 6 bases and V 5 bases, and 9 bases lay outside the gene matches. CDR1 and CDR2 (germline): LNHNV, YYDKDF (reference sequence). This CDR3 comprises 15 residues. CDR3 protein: CATSPGRGGLDTQYF. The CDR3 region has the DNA TGTGCCACCAGCCCGGGGCGGGGGGGGTTGGATACGCAGTATTTT.

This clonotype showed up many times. CDR3 residues: CASSLERGAFEQFF. The CDR3 DNA sequence: TGTGCCAGCAGCTTAGAGAGGGGTGCGTTTGAGCAGTTCTTC. This chain connects TRBV11-2 to TRBJ2-1; perhaps D is TRBD1 or TRBD2 (5 bases each). Trimming took 0 bases from V and 9 from J, leaving 12 bases between them. Germline loops: CDR1 SGHAT, CDR2 FQNNGV. The CDR3 has 14 residues.

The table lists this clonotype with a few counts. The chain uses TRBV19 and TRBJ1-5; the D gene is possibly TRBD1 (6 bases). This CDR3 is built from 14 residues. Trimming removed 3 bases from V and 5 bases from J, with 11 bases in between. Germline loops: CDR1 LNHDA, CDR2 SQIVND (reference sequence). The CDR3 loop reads CASSMQRGYQPQHF. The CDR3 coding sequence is TGTGCCAGTAGTATGCAGAGGGGGTATCAGCCCCAGCATTTT. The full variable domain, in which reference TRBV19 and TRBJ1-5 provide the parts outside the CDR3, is DGGITQSPKYLFRKEGQNVTLSCEQNLNHDAMYWYRQDPGQGLRLIYYSQIVNDFQKGDIAEGYSVSREKKESFPLTVTSAQKNPTAFYLCASSMQRGYQPQHFGDGTRLSIL.

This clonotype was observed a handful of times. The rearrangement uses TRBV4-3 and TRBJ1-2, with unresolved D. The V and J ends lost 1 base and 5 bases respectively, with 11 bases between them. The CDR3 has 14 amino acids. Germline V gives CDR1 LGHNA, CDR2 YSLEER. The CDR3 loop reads CASSQVRQSYGYTF. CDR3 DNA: TGCGCCAGCAGCCAAGTTCGCCAGTCTTATGGCTACACCTTC.

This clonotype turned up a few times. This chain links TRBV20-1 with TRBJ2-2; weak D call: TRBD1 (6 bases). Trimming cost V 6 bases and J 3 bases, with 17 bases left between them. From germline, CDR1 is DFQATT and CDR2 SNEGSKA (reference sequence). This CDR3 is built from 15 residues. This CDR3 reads CSAAHSGGYTGELFF. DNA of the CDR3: TGCAGTGCCGCGCATTCTGGGGGCTACACCGGGGAGCTGTTTTTT.

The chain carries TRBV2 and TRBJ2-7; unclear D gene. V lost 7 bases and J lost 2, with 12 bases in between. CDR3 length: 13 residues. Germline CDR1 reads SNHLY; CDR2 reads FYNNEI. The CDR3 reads CASTFKGTYEQYF. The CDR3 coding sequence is TGTGCCAGCACCTTTAAGGGCACCTACGAGCAGTACTTC.

CDR3 bases: TGTGCCAGCACTGAGTTCGAAAAACTGTTTTTT. Encoded protein: CASTEFEKLFF. The rearrangement links TRBV2 to TRBJ1-4; D remains ambiguous. V was shortened by 7 bases and J by 8 bases, with 8 bases between the two germline ends. CDR3 length: 11 amino acids. Per germline, CDR1 SNHLY and CDR2 FYNNEI.

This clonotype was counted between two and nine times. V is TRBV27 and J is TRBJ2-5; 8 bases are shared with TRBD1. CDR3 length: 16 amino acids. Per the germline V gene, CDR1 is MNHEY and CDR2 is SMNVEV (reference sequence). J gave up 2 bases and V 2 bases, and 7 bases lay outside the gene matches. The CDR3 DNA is TGTGCCAGCAGTTTACGAGGGACAGGCGTACAAGAGACCCAGTACTTC. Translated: CASSLRGTGVQETQYF.

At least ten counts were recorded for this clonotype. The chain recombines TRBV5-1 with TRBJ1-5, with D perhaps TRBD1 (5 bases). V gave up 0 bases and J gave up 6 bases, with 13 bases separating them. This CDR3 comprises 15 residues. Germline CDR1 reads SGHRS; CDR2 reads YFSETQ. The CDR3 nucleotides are TGCGCCAGCAGCTTGGACGGGGGGGTCGCTCAGCCCCAGCATTTT. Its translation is CASSLDGGVAQPQHF.

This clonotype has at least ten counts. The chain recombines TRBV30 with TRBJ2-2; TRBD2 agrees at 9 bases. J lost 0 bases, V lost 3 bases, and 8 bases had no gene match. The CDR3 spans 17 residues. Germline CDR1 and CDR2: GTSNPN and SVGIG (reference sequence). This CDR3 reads CAWRGLAGWTNTGELFF. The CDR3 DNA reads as TGTGCCTGGAGAGGGCTAGCGGGATGGACGAACACCGGGGAGCTGTTTTTT.

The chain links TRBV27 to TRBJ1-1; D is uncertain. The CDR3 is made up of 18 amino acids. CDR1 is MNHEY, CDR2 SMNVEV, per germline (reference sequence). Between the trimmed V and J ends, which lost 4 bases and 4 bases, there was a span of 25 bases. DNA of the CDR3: TGTGCCAGCAGTTATACTACCCCCCGGCGTAGGGTGGGCACTGAAGCTTTCTTT. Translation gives CASSYTTPRRRVGTEAFF.

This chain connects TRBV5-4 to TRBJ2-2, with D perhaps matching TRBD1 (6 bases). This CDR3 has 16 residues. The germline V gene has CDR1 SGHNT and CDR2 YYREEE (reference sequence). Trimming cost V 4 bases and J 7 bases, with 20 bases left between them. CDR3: CASSPRGFPSGGELFF. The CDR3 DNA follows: TGTGCCAGCAGCCCGAGGGGGTTTCCTTCGGGCGGGGAGCTGTTTTTT.

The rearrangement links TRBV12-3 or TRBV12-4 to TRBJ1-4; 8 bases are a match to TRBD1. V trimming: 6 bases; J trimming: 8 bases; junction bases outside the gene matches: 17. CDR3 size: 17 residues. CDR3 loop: CASSRGQGQGLYEKLFF. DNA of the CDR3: TGTGCCAGCAGCCGAGGACAGGGCCAGGGGCTATACGAAAAACTGTTTTTT.

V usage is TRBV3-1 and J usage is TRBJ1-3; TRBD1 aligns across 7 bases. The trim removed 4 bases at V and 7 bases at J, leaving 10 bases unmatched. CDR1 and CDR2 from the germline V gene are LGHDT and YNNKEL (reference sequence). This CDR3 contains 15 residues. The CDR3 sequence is CASSRPTGLFNTIYF. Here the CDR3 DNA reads TGTGCCAGCAGCCGCCCGACAGGGCTTTTTAACACCATATATTTT.